This is a list of T cell receptor beta chains from one sample in a study of shared clonotypes between healthy human individuals. Libraries were prepared by immunoSEQ multiplex PCR; TCRdb keeps only in-frame clonotypes and omits some of them. The data contain about 180,000 clones, about 93% of them singletons. Sequenced sample: naive CD4+ T cells sorted from blood. The receptors were gathered from a young woman in good health. CDR3s include the opening cysteine and the closing phenylalanine or tryptophan. The order of the fields is V gene, D gene, J gene, clone size, CDR3 protein, CDR3 DNA. A D gene is named only where the DNA matches it firmly. Clone size is given for some rows only: seen once, a few or many times, or a class if the clone is expanded.

>TRBV6-1|TRBD2|TRBJ2-5|-
CASSVSTSGETQYF
TGTGCCAGCAGTGTCTCTACTAGCGGGGAGACCCAGTACTTC
>TRBV5-4|TRBD1|TRBJ2-5|-
CASSRPGQLQETQYF
TGTGCCAGCAGCAGGCCGGGACAGCTTCAAGAGACCCAGTACTTC
>TRBV27|TRBD2|TRBJ2-7|-
CASTSLAGQDEQYF
TGTGCCAGCACTTCACTAGCGGGACAAGACGAGCAGTACTTC
>TRBV11-2|TRBD2|TRBJ2-7|-
CASSLESAGPYEQYF
TGTGCCAGCAGCTTAGAATCAGCGGGACCTTACGAGCAGTACTTC
>TRBV28|TRBD1|TRBJ1-2|-
CASSKHQDRTHYGYTF
TGTGCCAGCAGTAAACATCAGGACAGGACACACTATGGCTACACCTTC
>TRBV4-1|-|TRBJ1-5|-
CASSQGGRGRSNQPQHF
TGCGCCAGCAGCCAAGGTGGCCGGGGTAGAAGCAATCAGCCCCAGCATTTT
>TRBV5-5|TRBD1|TRBJ2-7|-
CASNRANRGNEQYF
TGTGCCAGCAATAGAGCCAACAGGGGAAACGAGCAGTACTTC
>TRBV6-1|-|TRBJ1-2|-
CASSEPLRYGYTF
TGTGCCAGCAGTGAACCTCTTCGCTATGGCTACACCTTC
>TRBV27|TRBD2|TRBJ2-3|-
CASSLRGLAGVGTDTQYF
TGTGCCAGCAGTTTACGGGGACTAGCGGGAGTGGGCACAGATACGCAGTATTTT
>TRBV27|TRBD1|TRBJ2-1|-
CASSHTWDRDNEQFF
TGTGCCAGCAGTCATACCTGGGACAGGGACAATGAGCAGTTCTTC
>TRBV6-1|TRBD1|TRBJ1-2|-
CATVGQALSGYTF
TGTGCCACCGTGGGACAGGCTCTAAGTGGCTACACCTTC
>TRBV28|-|TRBJ1-5|-
CASQGGNQPQHF
TGTGCCAGCCAGGGTGGAAATCAGCCCCAGCATTTT
>TRBV19|-|TRBJ1-4|-
CATQRRVDGKLFF
TGTGCCACCCAAAGGAGAGTGGACGGAAAACTGTTTTTT
>TRBV7-6|-|TRBJ1-1|-
CASSYPSGGEAFF
TGTGCCAGCAGCTACCCGTCAGGTGGGGAAGCTTTCTTT
>TRBV6-5|-|TRBJ2-1|-
CASSYTGGATGNEQFF
TGTGCCAGCAGTTACACGGGCGGGGCCACGGGCAATGAGCAGTTCTTC
>TRBV27|-|TRBJ2-3|-
CASSLGASDTQYF
TGTGCCAGCAGTTTAGGAGCCTCAGATACGCAGTATTTT
>TRBV19|TRBD2|TRBJ2-7|-
CATDLAGMALEQYF
TGTGCCACCGACCTAGCGGGAATGGCTTTAGAGCAGTACTTC
>TRBV2|-|TRBJ2-2|once
CASRGDTGELFF
TGTGCCAGCAGGGGGGACACCGGGGAGCTGTTTTTT
>TRBV2|-|TRBJ2-7|-
CASTSQGYEQYF
TGTGCCAGCACTTCACAGGGTTACGAGCAGTACTTC
>TRBV7-2|-|TRBJ1-6|-
CASSLTGHSPLHF
TGTGCCAGCAGCTTAACAGGGCATTCACCCCTCCACTTT
>TRBV5-5|-|TRBJ1-3|-
CASSFGGFSGTGNTIYF
TGTGCCAGCAGCTTTGGAGGGTTTTCAGGGACTGGAAACACCATATATTTT
>TRBV7-8|TRBD1|TRBJ1-6|-
CASSLWDSGNSPLHF
TGTGCCAGCAGCTTATGGGACAGCGGCAATTCACCCCTCCACTTT
>TRBV28|-|TRBJ2-3|-
CASSLSAGTQYF
TGTGCCAGCAGTTTATCCGCCGGTACGCAGTATTTT
>TRBV15|TRBD1|TRBJ1-1|-
CATSRDNRGFLRGMNTEAFF
TGTGCCACCAGCAGAGATAACAGGGGGTTCCTACGGGGGATGAACACTGAAGCTTTCTTT
>TRBV28|-|TRBJ2-7|-
CASSMGGRTYEQYF
TGTGCCAGCAGTATGGGGGGCAGGACCTACGAGCAGTACTTC
>TRBV10-3|-|TRBJ2-7|-
CAISPGSYEQYF
TGTGCCATCAGCCCCGGTAGTTACGAGCAGTACTTC
>TRBV4-1|TRBD2|TRBJ2-1|-
CASSQGLAGVGEQFF
TGCGCCAGCAGCCAGGGACTAGCGGGAGTAGGGGAGCAGTTCTTC
>TRBV28|-|TRBJ2-3|-
CASRMTDTQYF
TGTGCCAGCAGAATGACAGATACGCAGTATTTT
>TRBV10-2|-|TRBJ1-2|few
CASSPPDRWNYGYTF
TGCGCCAGCAGCCCTCCCGACAGGTGGAACTATGGCTACACCTTC
>TRBV6-9|-|TRBJ2-7|-
CASRDVTSEQYF
TGTGCCAGCAGGGACGTGACGAGTGAGCAGTACTTC
>TRBV5-1|-|TRBJ2-7|-
CASSADSAPVKQYF
TGCGCCAGCAGCGCGGACAGTGCCCCCGTGAAGCAGTACTTC
>TRBV18|TRBD2|TRBJ2-7|-
CASSPSLAGGVYEQYF
TGTGCCAGCTCGCCATCCCTAGCGGGAGGAGTATACGAGCAGTACTTC
>TRBV12-5|-|TRBJ1-2|few
CASGLRRAYGYTF
TGTGCTAGTGGTTTGCGACGGGCCTATGGCTACACCTTC
>TRBV5-1|TRBD1|TRBJ1-4|once
CASSSGTGTSNEKLFF
TGCGCCAGCAGCTCCGGGACAGGGACCTCTAATGAAAAACTGTTTTTT
>TRBV4-1|TRBD2|TRBJ2-3|-
CASSRLAGGVADTQYF
TGCGCCAGCAGCCGATTAGCGGGAGGGGTAGCAGATACGCAGTATTTT
>TRBV28|-|TRBJ2-5|-
CASSLQGGTEETQYF
TGTGCCAGCAGTTTACAAGGCGGGACGGAAGAGACCCAGTACTTC
>TRBV28|TRBD1|TRBJ1-1|once
CASGGTGAGTEAFF
TGTGCCAGCGGGGGGACAGGGGCGGGAACTGAAGCTTTCTTT
>TRBV6-1|-|TRBJ2-7|-
CASSSPSPAYEQYF
TGTGCCAGCAGTTCACCCTCTCCAGCTTACGAGCAGTACTTC
>TRBV5-1|TRBD2|TRBJ2-5|-
CASSGPMGLAGVETQYF
TGCGCCAGCAGCGGACCGATGGGACTAGCGGGAGTGGAGACCCAGTACTTC
>TRBV5-1|-|TRBJ2-2|-
CASSQGHPGELFF
TGCGCCAGCAGCCAGGGACACCCCGGGGAGCTGTTTTTT
>TRBV6-5|-|TRBJ1-6|-
CASRQGGSPLHF
TGTGCCAGCAGGCAGGGAGGCTCACCCCTCCACTTT
>TRBV5-1|TRBD1|TRBJ1-4|-
CASSLGQGGSTNEKLFF
TGCGCCAGCAGCTTGGGACAGGGGGGATCAACTAATGAAAAACTGTTTTTT
>TRBV10-2|-|TRBJ2-7|-
CASSGRLGHEQYF
TGCGCCAGCAGTGGTCGACTCGGGCACGAGCAGTACTTC
>TRBV5-5|TRBD2|TRBJ2-5|-
CASSLVLAGGLETQYF
TGTGCCAGCAGCTTGGTACTAGCGGGAGGGCTGGAGACCCAGTACTTC
>TRBV10-1|-|TRBJ2-7|few
CASSESGSHEQYF
TGCGCCAGCAGTGAGTCAGGTAGCCACGAGCAGTACTTC
>TRBV2|-|TRBJ2-2|-
CASSGWGGELFF
TGTGCCAGCAGTGGATGGGGCGGGGAGCTGTTTTTT
>TRBV9|TRBD2|TRBJ2-7|-
CASSVGSGRSLYEQYF
TGTGCCAGCAGCGTAGGTAGCGGGAGATCTCTCTACGAGCAGTACTTC
>TRBV7-3|-|TRBJ2-7|few
CASSLTGLSYEQSF
TGTGCCAGCAGCTTAACTGGCTTGAGCTACGAGCAGTCCTTC
>TRBV5-1|-|TRBJ2-7|once
CASSSAHTSEQYF
TGCGCCAGCAGCTCCGCCCACACAAGCGAGCAGTACTTC
>TRBV30|TRBD2|TRBJ2-7|once
CAWSVSGGAYEQYF
TGTGCCTGGAGTGTTTCGGGGGGAGCCTACGAGCAGTACTTC
>TRBV6-5|-|TRBJ1-5|-
CASSPRATQGQPQHF
TGTGCCAGCAGTCCAAGGGCCACCCAAGGACAGCCCCAGCATTTT
>TRBV20-1|-|TRBJ2-3|-
CSASGDTQYF
TGCAGTGCTAGTGGTGATACGCAGTATTTT
>TRBV28|TRBD1|TRBJ1-2|-
CASSTGGISSYGYTF
TGTGCCAGCTCAACAGGGGGCATCTCTTCCTATGGCTACACCTTC
>TRBV19|TRBD1|TRBJ1-2|-
CASSKQGNYGYTF
TGTGCCAGTAGTAAACAGGGGAACTATGGCTACACCTTC
>TRBV10-3|-|TRBJ2-7|-
CAISESSGTPYEQYF
TGTGCCATCAGTGAGTCATCAGGGACTCCCTACGAGCAGTACTTC
>TRBV18|-|TRBJ2-7|-
CASSPGTLVLSYEQYF
TGTGCCAGCTCACCCGGGACTCTTGTTCTCTCCTACGAGCAGTACTTC
>TRBV18|TRBD1|TRBJ1-1|-
CASSSGTGPIEAFF
TGTGCCAGCTCATCCGGGACAGGGCCCATTGAAGCTTTCTTT
>TRBV20-1|-|TRBJ1-2|-
CSASPGNGYTF
TGCAGTGCTAGTCCGGGGAATGGCTACACCTTC
>TRBV28|TRBD1|TRBJ2-7|-
CASSTPTGGPYEQYF
TGTGCCAGCAGTACCCCGACAGGGGGACCCTACGAGCAGTACTTC